The 8 T cell receptor beta chains below come from one sample, sequenced in a study of cytotoxic CD8 clonotypes in ibrutinib-treated CLL. TCRdb keeps only in-frame clones here, not all; method: immunoSEQ multiplex PCR. The sample records 140,000 or so clones, around three quarters being singletons. The source was PBMCs, collected after 12 months of ibrutinib treatment. These receptors were taken from a human donor with chronic lymphocytic leukemia.

The chain employs TRBV4-3 and TRBJ2-7; TRBD2 matches 10 bases. There are 17 residues in the CDR3. With V trimmed by 0 bases and J by 2 bases, 7 bases remained unmatched. Germline V gene data show CDR1 as LGHNA and CDR2 as YSLEER. The CDR3 protein is CASSQDTSGMPPYEQYF. As DNA, the CDR3 is TGCGCCAGCAGCCAAGACACTAGCGGGATGCCACCCTACGAGCAGTACTTC.

The chain is built from TRBV7-9 and TRBJ1-3; D not resolved. The germline V gene has CDR1 SEHNR and CDR2 FQNEAQ (reference sequence). The CDR3 consists of 15 residues. Between the trimmed V and J ends, which lost 1 base and 0 bases, there was a span of 7 bases. The CDR3 is CASSLEGLSGNTIYF. DNA of the CDR3: TGTGCCAGCAGCTTAGAGGGCCTCTCTGGAAACACCATATATTTT.

The chain combines TRBV5-6 with TRBJ2-7, with D unresolved. Trimming shortened V by 2 bases and J by 6 bases, and 12 bases separated the two germline ends. The CDR3 runs 13 residues. Germline-derived CDR1 and CDR2 are SGHDT and YYEEEE. CDR3 amino acids: CASSLGPASEQYF. The CDR3 region has the DNA TGTGCCAGCAGCTTAGGACCGGCCTCCGAGCAGTACTTC.

This clone turned up a few times. The genes are TRBV7-9 and TRBJ1-1; weak D call: TRBD1 (5 bases). The V end was cut by 5 bases, the J end by 3 bases, with 13 bases between. The CDR3 contains 14 residues. Germline assignment: CDR1 SEHNR and CDR2 FQNEAQ (reference sequence). In nucleotides, the CDR3 is TGTGCCAGCAGCGCGGTCCTAGGGGACACTGAAGCTTTCTTT. Protein sequence: CASSAVLGDTEAFF.

The chain is built from TRBV28 and TRBJ2-7; TRBD1 or TRBD2 may be the D gene (7 bases each). Germline lookup yields CDR1 MDHEN and CDR2 SYDVKM. The CDR3 spans 15 residues. V was trimmed by 2 bases and J by 3 bases, leaving 14 bases between them. CDR3 nucleotide sequence: TGTGCCAGCAGTTTAGCCAGGGGGGGAAGCTACGAGCAGTACTTC. Translation: CASSLARGGSYEQYF.

This clone turned up a few times. The chain recombines TRBV2 with TRBJ1-1; the D is unclear. There are 15 residues in the CDR3. Trimming took off 1 base at V and 2 bases at J, with 11 bases between the two ends. CDR1 and CDR2 (germline): SNHLY, FYNNEI. The CDR3 protein is CASSEGVWENTEAFF. The CDR3 DNA reads as TGTGCCAGCAGTGAAGGAGTATGGGAAAACACTGAAGCTTTCTTT.

The chain is built from TRBV12-5 and TRBJ2-1, with D hard to call. Trimming removed 3 bases at V and 1 base at J, with 13 bases between. Looked up from germline, CDR1 is LGHNT and CDR2 is FRNRAP. This CDR3 is built from 16 residues. The CDR3: CASGFGTTRSYNEQFF. The CDR3 DNA follows: TGTGCTAGTGGTTTTGGCACCACCAGGTCCTACAATGAGCAGTTCTTC.

The gene calls are TRBV7-6 and TRBJ2-7; the D call may be TRBD1 or TRBD2 (6 bases each). The CDR3 contains 14 residues. Trimming removed 1 base from V and 1 base from J, with 8 bases in between. CDR1 and CDR2 from the germline V gene are SGHVS and FNYEAQ. In DNA form, the CDR3 reads TGTGCCAGCAGCTTAGGAGGGGGGTCCTACGAGCAGTACTTC. Its translation: CASSLGGGSYEQYF. Looking up the rest from reference TRBV7-6 and TRBJ2-7 gives the full variable domain: GAGVSQSPRYKVTKRGQDVALRCDPISGHVSLYWYRQALGQGPEFLTYFNYEAQQDKSGLPNDRFSAERPEGSISTLTIQRTEQRDSAMYRCASSLGGGSYEQYFGPGTRLTVT.